A single sample is the source of the 29 T cell receptor beta chains below, sequenced in a study of breast tumors, draining lymph nodes, adjacent tissues. TCRdb ran MiXCR on the multiplex PCR reads and lists one entry per CDR3 protein. Of tens of thousands of distinct CDR3 sequences detected, about 70% appear once; the ten largest clones hold roughly 21%. Sequenced: tumor-adjacent breast tissue. These receptor sequences come from a female donor with breast cancer. Some clones in this sample may be carry-over from other donors' samples.

The chain combines TRBV12-3 or TRBV12-4 with TRBJ2-3; TRBD2 agrees at 10 bases. This CDR3 is 16 amino acids long. V shed 3 bases, J shed 0 bases, and the junction held 3 bases outside the gene matches. This CDR3 is CASSFSLAGSTDTQYF. The CDR3 coding sequence is TGTGCCAGCAGTTTCTCACTAGCGGGAAGCACAGATACGCAGTATTTT.

This clonotype came up a few times. The genes are TRBV20-1 and TRBJ2-7; tentative D call: TRBD2 (5 bases). The germline gives CDR1 DFQATT, CDR2 SNEGSKA (reference sequence). Trimming left V 0 bases short and J 5 bases short, with 11 bases between. The CDR3 runs to 13 residues. CDR3 protein: CSARESGLDEQYF. Written as DNA, the CDR3 is TGCAGTGCTAGAGAAAGTGGACTCGACGAGCAGTACTTC.

This clonotype was counted at least ten times. The chain recombines TRBV7-9 with TRBJ2-3; TRBD1 matches at 12 bases. The CDR3 covers 18 residues. V lost 1 base to trimming and J lost 0 bases; unmatched junction nucleotides: 5. The germline CDR1 and CDR2 sequences are SEHNR and FQNEAQ (reference sequence). The DNA of the CDR3 is TGTGCCAGCAGCTTAGGGGACAGGGGGCTTAGTAGCACAGATACGCAGTATTTT. It encodes CASSLGDRGLSSTDTQYF.

This chain connects TRBV29-1 to TRBJ2-5; 7 bases line up with TRBD1. The CDR3 sequence is 13 residues long. Unmatched junction bases numbered 5, after V lost 7 bases and J lost 0 bases. The germline CDR1 and CDR2 sequences are SQVTM and ANQGSEA. CDR3 bases: TGCAGCGCCAAGACAGGGTACCAAGAGACCCAGTACTTC. This codes for CSAKTGYQETQYF. The whole variable domain, filled in from reference TRBV29-1 and TRBJ2-5, reads SAVISQKPSRDICQRGTSLTIQCQVDSQVTMMFWYRQQPGQSLTLIATANQGSEATYESGFVIDKFPISRPNLTFSTLTVSNMSPEDSSIYLCSAKTGYQETQYFGPGTRLLVL.

This chain joins TRBV2 and TRBJ1-2; TRBD1 is a possible D gene (6 bases). Germline values: CDR1 SNHLY, CDR2 FYNNEI. Trimming left V 5 bases short and J 4 bases short, with 20 bases between. The CDR3 spans 16 residues. Here the CDR3 DNA reads TGTGCCAGCAGTAATGGGAAAGGACAGAAAAGCTATGGCTACACCTTC. This translates into CASSNGKGQKSYGYTF.

In the case of this clonotype: This likely comes from a read error, as the CDR3 has no conserved phenylalanine or tryptophan at its end. The gene calls are TRBV5-1 and TRBJ2-5; 9 bases line up with TRBD2. After removal of 2 bases from V and 2 bases from J, the junction contained 1 base not matched to a gene. The CDR3 is 14 amino acids. CDR1 is SGHRS and CDR2 is YFSETQ in the germline V gene. CDR3 residues: CASSFSGRQETQYP. The CDR3, as DNA: TGCGCCAGCAGCTTTAGCGGGAGACAAGAGACCCAGTACCCC.

The chain couples TRBV4-2 to TRBJ2-7, with TRBD2 identical over 8 bases. Trimming took 1 base from V and 4 from J; bases not matched to a gene: 9. This CDR3 has 16 amino acids. Looked up from germline, CDR1 is LGHNA and CDR2 is YNFKEQ. This CDR3 reads CASSQAGGTSVYEQYF. The CDR3 DNA is TGTGCCAGCAGCCAAGCAGGTGGGACTAGTGTGTACGAGCAGTACTTC.

This chain links TRBV6-1 with TRBJ1-5; D remains ambiguous. Germline CDR1 reads MNHNS; CDR2 reads SASEGT. V was shortened by 3 bases and J by 1 base, with 4 bases between the two germline ends. The CDR3 covers 13 residues. The CDR3 DNA sequence: TGTGCCAGCAGTGAGGGGAGCAATCAGCCCCAGCATTTT. Protein: CASSEGSNQPQHF.

The chain couples TRBV20-1 to TRBJ2-7; 12 bases line up with TRBD2. Per the germline V gene, CDR1 is DFQATT and CDR2 is SNEGSKA (reference sequence). V was pared by 4 bases and J by 7 bases, with 11 bases of the junction left unmatched. The CDR3 contains 15 residues. The CDR3 loop is CSAITSGGSLGEQYF. CDR3 DNA sequence: TGCAGTGCTATTACTAGCGGGGGGTCTTTGGGGGAGCAGTACTTC.

This clonotype was detected ten times or more. This chain joins TRBV20-1 and TRBJ2-2; TRBD1 might be the D (6 bases). Germline CDR1 and CDR2: DFQATT and SNEGSKA (reference sequence). The CDR3 covers 13 residues. Deletions cut 5 bases from V and 6 bases from J, with 13 bases between. The CDR3 coding sequence is TGCAGTGCTCCACAGGGATTGGCCGGGGAGCTGTTTTTT. This encodes CSAPQGLAGELFF.

Many counts were recorded for this clonotype. CDR3 sequence reads: CASSLAGNTEAFF. The CDR3 DNA reads TGTGCCAGCAGCTTAGCGGGGAACACTGAAGCTTTCTTT. The V gene is TRBV7-8, the J gene TRBJ1-1; D remains ambiguous. The V end was cut by 0 bases, the J end by 1 base, with 3 bases between. CDR1 and CDR2 (germline): SGHVS, FQNEAQ. This CDR3 is built from 13 residues.

The V gene is TRBV7-2, the J gene TRBJ1-2; perhaps TRBD1 as D (5 bases). Germline V gives CDR1 SGHTA, CDR2 FQGNSA. V was cut by 5 bases and J by 3 bases, with 16 bases left in between. There are 15 residues in the CDR3. The CDR3 DNA sequence: TGTGCCAGCAGCCCTTGGACAAATGAGGACTATGGCTACACCTTC. It translates to CASSPWTNEDYGYTF.

This clonotype was detected ten times or more. The chain is built from TRBV10-3 and TRBJ2-1; D is ambiguous. V was cut by 3 bases and J by 6 bases, with 6 bases left in between. Germline CDR1 ENHRY, CDR2 SYGVKD. The CDR3 is 12 amino acids. Here the CDR3 reads CAISEEVNEQFF. In DNA, the CDR3 is TGTGCCATCAGTGAAGAGGTCAATGAGCAGTTCTTC.

The V call is TRBV7-2, the J call TRBJ1-4; D ambiguous. V was pared by 5 bases and J by 8 bases, with 9 bases between. Germline V lookup: CDR1 SGHTA, CDR2 FQGNSA. This CDR3 is built from 12 residues. CDR3 coding DNA: TGTGCCAGCAGCAGGCAAGGAGAAAAACTGTTTTTT. It translates to CASSRQGEKLFF.

The CDR3 sequence is CASSVGLSNQPQHF. Here the CDR3 DNA reads TGTGCCAGCAGCGTAGGGCTTAGCAATCAGCCCCAGCATTTT. This chain uses TRBV9 with TRBJ1-5; the D is unclear. CDR3 length: 14 residues. Germline V gene data show CDR1 as SGDLS and CDR2 as YYNGEE. V was pared by 0 bases and J by 0 bases, with 4 bases between.

This clonotype has ten or more counts. J is TRBJ2-1 and V is TRBV19; 8 nucleotides align to TRBD2. The V gene's germline CDR1 is LNHDA and CDR2 SQIVND (reference sequence). The CDR3 extends over 13 amino acids. The V and J ends lost 10 bases and 8 bases, in that order; junction bases with no gene match: 10. CDR3 coding DNA: TGTGCCACTAAAGGGGCTAGCGGGTATGAGCAGTTCTTC. This gives the protein CATKGASGYEQFF.

This CDR3 is CASSLEGGRKRGYTF. CDR3 nucleotide sequence: TGTGCCAGCAGCTTAGAAGGGGGACGTAAGCGCGGCTACACCTTC. The chain is built from TRBV11-2 and TRBJ1-2, with TRBD1 as a possible D gene (6 bases). The CDR3 contains 15 residues. In germline, CDR1 is SGHAT, CDR2 FQNNGV. V dropped 0 bases and J dropped 8 bases, with 16 bases sitting between them.

This clonotype has at least ten counts. A much bigger clone sits one base away, suggesting this may be a read error. The rearrangement uses TRBV6-2 or TRBV6-3 and TRBJ2-1; D unresolved. This CDR3 contains 13 residues. Trimming removed 5 bases at V and 10 bases at J, with 15 bases between. Per the germline V gene, CDR1 is MNHEY and CDR2 is SVGEGT. CDR3 in amino acids: CASSHGQTREQFF. As DNA, the CDR3 is TGTGCCAGCAGTCACGGCCAGACCAGGGAGCAGTTCTTC.

The table lists this clonotype with a few counts. The gene calls are TRBV2 and TRBJ1-2; unclear D gene. The CDR3 consists of 12 residues. The germline V gene has CDR1 SNHLY and CDR2 FYNNEI. Trimming cost V 0 bases and J 5 bases, with 4 bases left between them. CDR3 in DNA: TGTGCCAGCAGTGAAGCGGGTTATGGCTACACCTTC. Translated, it gives CASSEAGYGYTF.

The V and J genes are TRBV7-9 and TRBJ2-3, with 7 bases aligning to TRBD1. Germline CDR1 is SEHNR and CDR2 is FQNEAQ (reference sequence). V was clipped by 5 bases and J by 2 bases; unmatched bases: 10. The CDR3 consists of 16 residues. This chain's CDR3 is CASSPGAGGDTDTQYF. The CDR3, as DNA: TGTGCCAGCAGCCCCGGGGCAGGGGGTGACACAGATACGCAGTATTTT. Together with reference TRBV7-9 and TRBJ2-3, the CDR3 gives the full variable domain: DTGVSQNPRHKITKRGQNVTFRCDPISEHNRLYWYRQTLGQGPEFLTYFQNEAQLEKSRLLSDRFSAERPKGSFSTLEIQRTEQGDSAMYLCASSPGAGGDTDTQYFGPGTRLTVL.

This clonotype occurred a few times. The CDR3 loop is CSARVGNEQFF. CDR3 in DNA: TGCAGTGCTAGAGTGGGGAATGAGCAGTTCTTC. This chain joins TRBV20-1 and TRBJ2-1; no reliable D call. The V end was cut by 1 base, the J end by 7 bases, with 5 bases between. This CDR3 region has 11 residues. Germline values: CDR1 DFQATT, CDR2 SNEGSKA (reference sequence).

The DNA of the CDR3 is TGTGCCAGTAGTCAAACCCCGGGACGGCACACTCAGCCCCAGCATTTT. Residues: CASSQTPGRHTQPQHF. The chain uses TRBV6-1 and TRBJ1-5; a possible D gene is TRBD1 (5 bases). The CDR3 is made up of 16 amino acids. Germline V gene sequence: CDR1 MNHNS, CDR2 SASEGT. Deletions cut 9 bases from V and 6 bases from J, with 24 bases between.

This clonotype was seen only a few times. The chain links TRBV20-1 to TRBJ2-6, with D perhaps matching TRBD2 (6 bases). The CDR3 covers 14 residues. V was trimmed by 2 bases and J by 2 bases, leaving 7 bases between them. Germline V gene sequence: CDR1 DFQATT, CDR2 SNEGSKA (reference sequence). CDR3 sequence: CSARSGAGANVLTF. CDR3 DNA sequence: TGCAGTGCTAGATCGGGGGCTGGGGCCAACGTCCTGACTTTC.

The chain carries TRBV5-1 and TRBJ1-2, with a weak D call TRBD1 (6 bases). The germline CDR1 and CDR2 sequences are SGHRS and YFSETQ. V was shortened by 3 bases and J by 7 bases, with 19 bases between the two germline ends. The CDR3 has 15 residues. This CDR3 is CASSYYREGSGGYTF. CDR3 nucleotides: TGCGCCAGCAGCTACTACAGGGAAGGGTCTGGTGGCTACACCTTC.

V usage is TRBV9 and J usage is TRBJ1-6; the D is unclear. The CDR3 is 14 residues long. Looked up from germline, CDR1 is SGDLS and CDR2 is YYNGEE. V lost 0 bases to trimming and J lost 9 bases, with 10 bases between them. The CDR3 loop reads CASSVVGHVSPLHF. In DNA, the CDR3 is TGTGCCAGCAGCGTAGTGGGCCATGTTTCACCCCTCCACTTT.

V gene TRBV6-6 combines with J gene TRBJ2-7; 8 nucleotides align to TRBD1. The ends lost 2 bases at V and 2 bases at J; junction bases unmatched: 2. Germline-derived CDR1 and CDR2 are MNHNY and SVGAGI (reference sequence). CDR3 size: 14 residues. In DNA, the CDR3 is TGTGCCAGCAGTTACCAGGGACAGGCCTACGAGCAGTACTTC. Translating it yields CASSYQGQAYEQYF.

The gene calls are TRBV2 and TRBJ2-3; 7 bases match TRBD2. The V gene end was trimmed by 10 bases and the J gene end by 0 bases; junction bases not matched to a gene: 7. In germline, CDR1 is SNHLY, CDR2 FYNNEI. This CDR3 is built from 14 residues. As DNA, the CDR3 is TGTGCCACCTCGACTAGCCTCAGCACAGATACGCAGTATTTT. It translates to CATSTSLSTDTQYF. The variable domain in full, completed from reference TRBV2 and TRBJ2-3, reads EPEVTQTPSHQVTQMGQEVILRCVPISNHLYFYWYRQILGQKVEFLVSFYNNEISEKSEIFDDQFSVERPDGSNFTLKIRSTKLEDSAMYFCATSTSLSTDTQYFGPGTRLTVL.

The sample holds one count of this clonotype. The chain links TRBV7-9 to TRBJ2-3, with 8 bases matching TRBD2. CDR3 size: 17 residues. Germline lookup yields CDR1 SEHNR and CDR2 FQNEAQ (reference sequence). With 1 base clipped from V and 2 bases from J, the junction kept 8 bases outside the gene matches. CDR3 sequence: CASSLVERELFTDTQYF. CDR3 coding DNA: TGTGCCAGCAGCTTAGTGGAGCGGGAGTTGTTCACAGATACGCAGTATTTT.

In this sample, this clonotype turned up many times. The V gene is TRBV12-3 or TRBV12-4, the J gene TRBJ2-5; 11 bases map to TRBD1. CDR3 length: 14 amino acids. Trimming took 6 bases from V and 5 from J; bases not matched to a gene: 5. CDR3 residues: CASRWTGGGETQYF. In DNA, the CDR3 is TGTGCCAGCAGGTGGACAGGGGGCGGTGAGACCCAGTACTTC.